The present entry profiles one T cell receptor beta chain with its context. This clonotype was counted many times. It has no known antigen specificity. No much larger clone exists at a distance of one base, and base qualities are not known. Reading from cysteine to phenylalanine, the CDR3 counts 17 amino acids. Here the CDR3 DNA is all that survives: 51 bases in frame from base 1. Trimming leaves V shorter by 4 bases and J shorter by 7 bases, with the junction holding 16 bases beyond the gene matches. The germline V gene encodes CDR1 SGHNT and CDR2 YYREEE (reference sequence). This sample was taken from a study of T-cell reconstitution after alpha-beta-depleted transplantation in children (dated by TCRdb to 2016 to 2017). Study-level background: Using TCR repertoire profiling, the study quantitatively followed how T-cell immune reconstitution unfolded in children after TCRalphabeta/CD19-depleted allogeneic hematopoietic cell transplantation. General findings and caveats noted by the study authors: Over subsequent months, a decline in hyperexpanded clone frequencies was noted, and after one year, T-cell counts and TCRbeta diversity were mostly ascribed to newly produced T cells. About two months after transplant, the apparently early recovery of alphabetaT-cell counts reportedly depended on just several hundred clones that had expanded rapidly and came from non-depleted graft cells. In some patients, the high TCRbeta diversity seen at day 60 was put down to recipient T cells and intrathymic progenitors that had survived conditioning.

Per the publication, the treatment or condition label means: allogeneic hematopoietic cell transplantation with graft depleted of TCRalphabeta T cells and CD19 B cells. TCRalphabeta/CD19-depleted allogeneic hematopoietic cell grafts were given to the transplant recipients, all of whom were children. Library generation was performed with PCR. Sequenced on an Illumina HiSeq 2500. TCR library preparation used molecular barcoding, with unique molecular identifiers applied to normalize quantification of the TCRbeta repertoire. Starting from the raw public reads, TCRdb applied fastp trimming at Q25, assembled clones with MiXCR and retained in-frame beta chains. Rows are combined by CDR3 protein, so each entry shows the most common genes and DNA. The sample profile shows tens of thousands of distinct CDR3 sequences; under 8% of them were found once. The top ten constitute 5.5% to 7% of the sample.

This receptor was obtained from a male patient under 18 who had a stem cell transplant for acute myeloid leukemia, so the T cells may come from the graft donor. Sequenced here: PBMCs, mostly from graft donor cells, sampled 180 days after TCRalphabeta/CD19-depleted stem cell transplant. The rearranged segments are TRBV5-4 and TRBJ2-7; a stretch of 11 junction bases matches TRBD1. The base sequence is TGTGCCAGCAGCCCGGCAGGGACAGGGGGTACTAGGAAAGAGCAGTACTTC. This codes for CASSPAGTGGTRKEQYF.